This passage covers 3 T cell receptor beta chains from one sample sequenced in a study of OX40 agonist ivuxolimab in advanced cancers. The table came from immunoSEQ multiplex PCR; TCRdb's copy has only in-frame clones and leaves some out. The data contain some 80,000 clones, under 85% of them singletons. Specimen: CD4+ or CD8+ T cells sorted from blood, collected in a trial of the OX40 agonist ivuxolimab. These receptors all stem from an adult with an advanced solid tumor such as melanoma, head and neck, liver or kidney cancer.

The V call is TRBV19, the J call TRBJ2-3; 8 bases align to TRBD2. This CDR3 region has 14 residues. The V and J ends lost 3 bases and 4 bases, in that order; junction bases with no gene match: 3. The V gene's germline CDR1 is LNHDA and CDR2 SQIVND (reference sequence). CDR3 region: CASSIGLAADTQYF. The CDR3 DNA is TGTGCCAGTAGTATTGGACTAGCTGCAGATACGCAGTATTTT.

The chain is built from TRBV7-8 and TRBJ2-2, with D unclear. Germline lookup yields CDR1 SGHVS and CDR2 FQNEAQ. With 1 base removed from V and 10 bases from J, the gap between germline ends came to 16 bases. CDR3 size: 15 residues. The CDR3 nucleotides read TGTGCCAGCAGCTTAGAGGGTCTAATCCCGGAGGAGCTGTTTTTT. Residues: CASSLEGLIPEELFF.

CDR3 region: CASSRQGTDTQYF. DNA for the CDR3: TGTGCCAGCAGCCGACAGGGAACAGATACGCAGTATTTT. V is TRBV7-3 and J is TRBJ2-3; 7 bases agree with TRBD1. Germline CDR1 SGHTA, CDR2 FQGTGA. The CDR3 runs 13 residues. The junction had 2 bases not matched to a gene; V was cut back by 5 bases and J by 3 bases.